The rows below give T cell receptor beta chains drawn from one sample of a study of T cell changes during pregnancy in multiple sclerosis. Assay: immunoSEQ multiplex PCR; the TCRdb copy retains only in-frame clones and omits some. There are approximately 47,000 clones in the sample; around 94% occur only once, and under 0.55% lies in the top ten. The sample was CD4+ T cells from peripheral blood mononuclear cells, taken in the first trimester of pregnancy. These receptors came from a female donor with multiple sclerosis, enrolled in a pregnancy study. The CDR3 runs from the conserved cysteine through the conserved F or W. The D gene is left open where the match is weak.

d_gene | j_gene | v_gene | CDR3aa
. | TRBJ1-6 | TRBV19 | CASSMDTANSPLHF
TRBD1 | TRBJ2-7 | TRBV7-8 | CASSLARAGGSYEQYF
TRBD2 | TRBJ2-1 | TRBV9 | CASSVGSGGAYNEQFF
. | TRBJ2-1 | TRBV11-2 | CASSLAGSSYNEQFF
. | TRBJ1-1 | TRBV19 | CASSLTGLVTEAFF
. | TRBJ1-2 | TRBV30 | CAWNREGYGYTF
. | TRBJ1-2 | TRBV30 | CAWKLSTVPNYGYTF
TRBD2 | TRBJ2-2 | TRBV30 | CAWSDTRIAGGKYWGELFF
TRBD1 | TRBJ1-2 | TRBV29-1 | CSVTGDGYTF
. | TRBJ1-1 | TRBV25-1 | CASSSGPGGEAFF
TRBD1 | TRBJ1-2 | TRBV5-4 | CASSIQGAGNYGYTF
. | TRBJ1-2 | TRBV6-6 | CASDGTTPGQGGGYTF
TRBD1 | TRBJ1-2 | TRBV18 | CASSAGQENYGYTF
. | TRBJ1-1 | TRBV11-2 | CASSSGAAEAFF
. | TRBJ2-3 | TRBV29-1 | CSVVVDSSTDTQYF
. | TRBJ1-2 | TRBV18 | CASSQGNYGYTF
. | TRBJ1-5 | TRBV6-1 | CASRGGRGNQPQHF
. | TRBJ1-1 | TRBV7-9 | CASSLDMNTEAFF
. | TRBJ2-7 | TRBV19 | CASKSGAGYEQYF
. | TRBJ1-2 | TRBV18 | CASSSADNYGYTF
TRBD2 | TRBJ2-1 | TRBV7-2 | CASSTSGGDYNEQFF
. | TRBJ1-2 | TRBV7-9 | CASSQGPFYGYTF
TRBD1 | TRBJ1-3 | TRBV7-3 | CASSPGQGPSGNTIYF
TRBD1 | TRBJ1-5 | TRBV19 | CASSILGTGSNQPQHF
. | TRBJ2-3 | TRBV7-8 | CASSLSGGATDTQYF
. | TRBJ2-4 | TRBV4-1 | CASSQGGRGPRPGIQYF
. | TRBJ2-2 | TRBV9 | CASSVGGPRELFF
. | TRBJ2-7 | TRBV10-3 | CAISERGADGQYF
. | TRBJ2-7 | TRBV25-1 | CASSLYGEQYF
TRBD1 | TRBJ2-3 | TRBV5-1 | CASSFLRDRVDTDTQYF
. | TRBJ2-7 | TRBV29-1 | CSVEVPGTHYEQYF
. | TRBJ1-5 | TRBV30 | CAWSGGDNQPQHF
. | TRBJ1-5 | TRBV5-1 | CASSIRGSGPQHF
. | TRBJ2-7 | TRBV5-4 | CASSLGPPTGTYEQYF
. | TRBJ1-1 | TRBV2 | CASSDTSNTEAFF
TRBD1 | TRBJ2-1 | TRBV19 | CASSLTGGWGSAQFF
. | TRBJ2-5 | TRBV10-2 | CASSEPTGTQYF
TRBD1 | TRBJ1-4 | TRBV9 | CASSVDRGTGPNEKLFF
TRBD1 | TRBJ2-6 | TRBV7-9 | CASSKQGQVSGANVLTF
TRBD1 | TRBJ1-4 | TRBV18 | CASSFQGAGNEKLFF
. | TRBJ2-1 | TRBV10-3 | CAISEIADNEQFF
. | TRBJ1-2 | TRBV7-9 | CASSFAQEKAGYGYTF
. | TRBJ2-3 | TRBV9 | CASSPVGAGTDTQYF
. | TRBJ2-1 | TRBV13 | CASSQTPPNEQFF
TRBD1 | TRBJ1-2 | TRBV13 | CASSEDRVDGGYTF
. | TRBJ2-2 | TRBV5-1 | CASSQGQEGTGELFF
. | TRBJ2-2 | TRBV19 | CASSARGGELFF
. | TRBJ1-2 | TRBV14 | CASSPTTGPYGYTF
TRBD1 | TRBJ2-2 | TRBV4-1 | CASSQPTGANTGELFF
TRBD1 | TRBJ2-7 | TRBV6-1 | CASSIGTAYEQYF
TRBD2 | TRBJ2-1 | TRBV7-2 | CASSLVGSGGAGNEQFF
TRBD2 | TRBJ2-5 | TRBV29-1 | CSVATVWTSQETQYF